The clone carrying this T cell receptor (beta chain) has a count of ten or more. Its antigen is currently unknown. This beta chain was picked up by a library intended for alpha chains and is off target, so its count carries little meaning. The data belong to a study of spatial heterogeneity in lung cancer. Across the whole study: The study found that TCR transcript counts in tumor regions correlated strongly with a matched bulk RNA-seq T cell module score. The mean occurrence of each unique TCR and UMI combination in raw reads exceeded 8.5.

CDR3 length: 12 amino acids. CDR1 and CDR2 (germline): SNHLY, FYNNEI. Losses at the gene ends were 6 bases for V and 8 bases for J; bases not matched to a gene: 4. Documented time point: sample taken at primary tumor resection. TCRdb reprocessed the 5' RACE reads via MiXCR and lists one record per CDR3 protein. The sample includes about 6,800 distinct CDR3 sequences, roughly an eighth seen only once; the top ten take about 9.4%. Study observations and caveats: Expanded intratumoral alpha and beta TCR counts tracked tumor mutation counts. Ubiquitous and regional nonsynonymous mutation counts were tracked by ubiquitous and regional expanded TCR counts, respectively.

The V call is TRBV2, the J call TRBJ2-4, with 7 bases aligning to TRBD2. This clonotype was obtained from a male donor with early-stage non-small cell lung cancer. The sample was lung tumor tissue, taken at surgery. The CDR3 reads CASRGTTDIQYF. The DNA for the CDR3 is TGTGCCAGCAGGGGGACTACGGACATTCAGTACTTC.